This entry concerns a single TCR beta chain. Its antigen is as yet unknown. The data stem from a study of shared clonotypes between healthy human individuals. Study in general: The people who gave samples were two women and three men aged 18 to 49.

An assay was performed, and its level was deep. Investigators spread the genomic DNA of each subset evenly over several immunoSEQ plates. Assay used: immunoSEQ multiplex PCR; TCRdb lists only in-frame clones, some missing. The sample lists about a million clones; roughly 80% were seen once. General study points: Clonotypes shared by all four donors outscored non-shared clonotypes in generation probability.

Looked up from germline, CDR1 is MDHEN and CDR2 is SYDVKM. V was cut by 7 bases and J by 5 bases, with 15 bases left in between. The CDR3 length is 14 residues. V gene TRBV28 combines with J gene TRBJ1-5; D might be TRBD1 (6 bases). Specimen: memory CD4+ T cells from PBMCs. Stated subset: CD45RA-negative fraction. This TCR was sampled from a man younger than 35 in good health. Some clones in this sample may be carry-over from other donors' samples. CDR3 nucleotide sequence: TGTGCCAGCACCCCCACAGGGTCGGATCAGCCCCAGCATTTT. Translation: CASTPTGSDQPQHF.